These 9 T cell receptor beta chains came from one sample sequenced in a study of T cells in Graves' hyperthyroidism and ophthalmopathy. From RNA transcripts, TCR beta CDR3 regions were amplified. TCR CDR3 regions were first amplified by RT-PCR with HTBI primers. TCRdb re-analysed the multiplex PCR reads in MiXCR, keeping a single row per CDR3 protein. The sample has roughly 700,000 distinct CDR3 sequences, under 45% seen once; the top ten hold around 30%. Sequenced sample: blood. The origin of the receptors is a woman aged 35 to 49 with Graves' hyperthyroidism.

This clonotype was seen more than once but under ten times. The CDR3 DNA reads TGTGCCAGCAGCCTTATGGGACAGGGGGCCTATGGCTACACCTTC. Protein sequence: CASSLMGQGAYGYTF. The chain uses TRBV7-8 and TRBJ1-2, with TRBD1 matching 12 bases. The V and J ends lost 5 bases and 4 bases, in that order; junction bases with no gene match: 5. CDR1 is SGHVS and CDR2 is FQNEAQ in the germline V gene. CDR3 length: 15 residues. The full variable domain, in which reference TRBV7-8 and TRBJ1-2 provide the parts outside the CDR3, is GAGVSQSPRYKVAKRGQDVALRCDPISGHVSLFWYQQALGQGPEFLTYFQNEAQLDKSGLPSDRFFAERPEGSVSTLKIQRTQQEDSAVYLCASSLMGQGAYGYTFGSGTRLTVV.

About this clonotype itself: Its ends do not fully match the called genes, so a read error is possible. This chain links TRBV29-1 with TRBJ2-7, with D possibly TRBD1 on 6 matching bases. Looked up from germline, CDR1 is SQVTM and CDR2 is ANQGSEA. The length of the CDR3 is 13 residues. The CDR3 nucleotides are TGCAGCGCTGAAGAACAGGGTAGCAACGAGCAGTACTTC. This gives the protein CSAEEQGSNEQYF.

This clonotype was picked up a small number of times. The rearrangement joins TRBV20-1 to TRBJ2-5; D may correspond to TRBD1 or TRBD2 (5 bases each). The V gene lost 6 bases and the J gene lost 0 bases, with 11 bases spanning the gap. There are 13 residues in the CDR3. Germline lookup yields CDR1 DFQATT and CDR2 SNEGSKA (reference sequence). The DNA for the CDR3 is TGCAGTGCACCGGGACCCAACCAAGAGACCCAGTACTTC. It encodes CSAPGPNQETQYF.

The rearrangement joins TRBV7-9 to TRBJ1-1, with D uncertain. This CDR3 comprises 11 residues. Germline V gene lookup returns CDR1 SEHNR and CDR2 FQNEAQ (reference sequence). With 8 bases removed from V and 10 bases from J, the gap between germline ends came to 14 bases. CDR3 sequence reads: CASATQFIAFF. The CDR3 region has the DNA TGTGCCAGCGCAACGCAATTTATAGCTTTCTTT.

This clonotype occurred many times. This chain joins TRBV2 and TRBJ2-2; D is possibly TRBD1 (5 bases). From germline, CDR1 is SNHLY and CDR2 FYNNEI. The V end lost 6 bases, the J end lost 3 bases, and 8 bases lay between the germline ends. The CDR3 extends over 13 amino acids. The CDR3 nucleotides are TGTGCCAGCAGGGACACCTACACCGGGGAGCTGTTTTTT. Residues: CASRDTYTGELFF.

This clonotype showed up just a few times. This chain connects TRBV20-1 to TRBJ1-2; D not certain. CDR1 is DFQATT, CDR2 SNEGSKA, per germline (reference sequence). V lost 3 bases and J 4 bases, leaving 6 bases between the germline ends. The CDR3 totals 11 residues. The chain's CDR3 is CSASLVYGYTF. The CDR3 nucleotides read TGCAGTGCTAGCCTGGTCTATGGCTACACCTTC.

The table lists this clonotype with many counts. This chain joins TRBV29-1 and TRBJ2-7; TRBD2 agrees at 9 bases. V lost 4 bases and J lost 2; bases outside the gene matches: 3. Germline V gives CDR1 SQVTM, CDR2 ANQGSEA. This CDR3 comprises 13 residues. DNA of the CDR3: TGCAGCGTTGGTTCTAGCGGGGCCTACGAGCAGTACTTC. Translated, it gives CSVGSSGAYEQYF.

At least ten counts were recorded for this clonotype. This chain joins TRBV29-1 and TRBJ1-1; D remains ambiguous. CDR3 length equals 11 residues. Germline assignment: CDR1 SQVTM and CDR2 ANQGSEA. Trimming removed 4 bases at V and 1 base at J, with 4 bases between. The CDR3 sequence is CSVGENTEAFF. The DNA of the CDR3 is TGCAGCGTTGGGGAGAACACTGAAGCTTTCTTT.

Comment on this clonotype: The junction shows a germline mismatch at one end, possibly a read error. V and J are TRBV5-1 and TRBJ1-4, with 8 bases matching TRBD1. Germline V gene lookup returns CDR1 SGHRS and CDR2 YFSETQ. The CDR3 is 20 residues long. In nucleotides, the CDR3 is TGTGCCAGCAGCTTGGTCAGCCGGGACAGGTCGGTCCCAACTAATGAAAAACTGTTTTTT. Residues: CASSLVSRDRSVPTNEKLFF.